Shown below are 29 T cell receptor beta chains from a single sample sequenced in a study of blood T cell repertoires in COVID-19 (dated by TCRdb to 2020 to 2022). The library was generated by the immunoSEQ multiplex PCR assay. TCRdb took this table from immuneACCESS and kept in-frame rearrangements with V and J called. Such tables lack part of the clones; where checked against another copy, unresolved V genes explain under half of the gap, and the rest is unexplained. The sample table contains fewer than 300,000 clones; only one count was recorded for approximately 91% of them. Clones ranked in the top ten supply 9% to 9.5% of the sample. What was sequenced was peripheral blood. Source of these receptors: a man between 18 and 35 years old with active or convalescent COVID-19.

The CDR3 loop reads CASSHINSGNTIYF. For the CDR3, the DNA is TGCGCCAGCAGCCATATTAACTCTGGAAACACCATATATTTT. The V gene is TRBV4-1, the J gene TRBJ1-3; D is uncertain. Germline V gene data show CDR1 as MGHRA and CDR2 as YSYEKL. The CDR3 has 14 residues. Deletions cut 3 bases from V and 0 bases from J, with 6 bases between.

The rearrangement uses TRBV18 and TRBJ1-2; maybe TRBD1 (6 bases). This CDR3 comprises 13 residues. Trimming removed 8 bases at V and 4 bases at J, with 14 bases between. Looked up from germline, CDR1 is KGHSH and CDR2 is LQKENI. DNA of the CDR3: TGTGCCAGCCGGCGACAGGCGTCCTATGGCTACACCTTC. Translating gives CASRRQASYGYTF.

This clone has only a few counts. The chain recombines TRBV6-5 with TRBJ2-5, with D maybe TRBD1 (5 bases). Germline-derived CDR1 and CDR2 are MNHEY and SVGAGI. The CDR3 extends over 15 amino acids. V was pared by 4 bases and J by 7 bases, with 19 bases between. CDR3 region: CASSLSSDNWGTQYF. The CDR3 bases are TGTGCCAGCAGTTTATCCTCGGACAATTGGGGGACCCAGTACTTC.

This chain links TRBV5-5 with TRBJ1-4, with D uncertain. CDR3 length: 15 amino acids. V was shortened by 2 bases and J by 3 bases, with 11 bases between the two germline ends. CDR1 and CDR2 from the germline V gene are SGHKS and YYEKEE (reference sequence). Here the CDR3 reads CASSFGGVSNEKLFF. CDR3 DNA: TGTGCCAGCAGCTTTGGCGGGGTTTCTAATGAAAAACTGTTTTTT.

In DNA, the CDR3 is TGTGCCAGCAGCGTAGGAGGAGCGGGGGAGGACGGGGAGCTGTTTTTT. This gives the protein CASSVGGAGEDGELFF. The chain couples TRBV9 to TRBJ2-2; 8 bases map to TRBD2. CDR1 and CDR2 (germline): SGDLS, YYNGEE. V gave up 0 bases and J gave up 7 bases; unmatched junction bases: 8. This CDR3 spans 16 amino acids.

This clone was detected once. The chain has TRBV20-1 and TRBJ2-3; D may be TRBD2 (5 bases). V was trimmed by 3 bases and J by 1 base, leaving 11 bases between them. CDR1 is DFQATT, CDR2 SNEGSKA, per germline (reference sequence). The CDR3 consists of 14 residues. The CDR3 nucleotides read TGCAGTGCTAGTCAGGCGGAGGGCACAGATACGCAGTATTTT. This translates into CSASQAEGTDTQYF.

The chain uses TRBV20-1 and TRBJ1-1; the D gene is possibly TRBD1 (5 bases). Looked up from germline, CDR1 is DFQATT and CDR2 is SNEGSKA (reference sequence). V lost 3 bases and J 5 bases, leaving 13 bases between the germline ends. This CDR3 region has 13 residues. CDR3 bases: TGCAGTGCTAGTCGCAGGGCATCGACTGAAGCTTTCTTT. Translating gives CSASRRASTEAFF.

The chain couples TRBV5-1 to TRBJ1-1, with D possibly TRBD1 on 6 matching bases. Germline CDR1 SGHRS, CDR2 YFSETQ. This CDR3 contains 13 residues. The V gene lost 5 bases and the J gene lost 1 base, with 9 bases spanning the gap. The CDR3 DNA follows: TGCGCCAGCAGGGGGGGGGCGAACACTGAAGCTTTCTTT. Translation: CASRGGANTEAFF. The whole variable domain, remainder taken from reference TRBV5-1 and TRBJ1-1, is KAGVTQTPRYLIKTRGQQVTLSCSPISGHRSVSWYQQTPGQGLQFLFEYFSETQRNKGNFPGRFSGRQFSNSRSEMNVSTLELGDSALYLCASRGGANTEAFFGQGTRLTVV.

This clone was picked up one time. J is TRBJ2-3 and V is TRBV27; TRBD1 agrees at 8 bases. V shed 2 bases and J 6 bases; nucleotides not matched to a gene: 7. This CDR3 has 15 residues. The germline V gene encodes CDR1 MNHEY and CDR2 SMNVEV (reference sequence). The CDR3 DNA is TGTGCCAGCAGTTTAGAGGCAGGGGGCATGGATACGCAGTATTTT. Protein product: CASSLEAGGMDTQYF.

The rearrangement joins TRBV5-4 to TRBJ2-7; 9 positions match TRBD1. Germline CDR1 SGHNT, CDR2 YYREEE (reference sequence). This CDR3 is built from 16 residues. With V trimmed by 2 bases and J by 4 bases, 10 bases remained unmatched. The CDR3 nucleotides read TGTGCCAGCAGCTTCGCCAACAGGGGGCGGTTGTACGAGCAGTACTTC. Protein: CASSFANRGRLYEQYF.

The J gene is TRBJ2-3, the V gene TRBV27; TRBD2 matches at 9 bases. The CDR3 has 18 amino acids. Germline lookup yields CDR1 MNHEY and CDR2 SMNVEV (reference sequence). After removal of 2 bases from V and 2 bases from J, the junction contained 11 bases not matched to a gene. In nucleotides, the CDR3 is TGTGCCAGCAGTTTAGGAGTAGCGGGGGAACTTTTCACAGATACGCAGTATTTT. Amino acids: CASSLGVAGELFTDTQYF.

The chain joins TRBV7-9 to TRBJ1-1; D not resolved. This CDR3 spans 13 amino acids. V dropped 2 bases and J dropped 4 bases, with 8 bases sitting between them. Germline values: CDR1 SEHNR, CDR2 FQNEAQ (reference sequence). This CDR3 reads CASSLSRGTEAFF. In nucleotides, the CDR3 is TGTGCCAGCAGCTTAAGTCGGGGCACTGAAGCTTTCTTT.

The gene calls are TRBV12-3 or TRBV12-4 and TRBJ1-2; TRBD1 matches 7 bases. The V gene end was trimmed by 6 bases and the J gene end by 3 bases; junction bases not matched to a gene: 1. The CDR3 has 12 amino acids. In nucleotides, the CDR3 is TGTGCCAGCAGGGGGACAGACTATGGCTACACCTTC. Protein product: CASRGTDYGYTF.

The chain couples TRBV18 to TRBJ2-5; 9 nucleotides line up with TRBD1. Germline CDR1 and CDR2: KGHSH and LQKENI. This CDR3 is 15 amino acids long. V shed 4 bases, J shed 3 bases, and the junction held 6 bases outside the gene matches. CDR3 sequence reads: CASSLHRQGEETQYF. CDR3 in DNA: TGTGCCAGCTCACTTCATAGACAGGGGGAAGAGACCCAGTACTTC.

V and J are TRBV27 and TRBJ1-2; D remains unclear. The CDR3 is 13 amino acids. V lost 6 bases, J lost 0 bases, and 8 bases lay in between. Germline values: CDR1 MNHEY, CDR2 SMNVEV (reference sequence). This chain's CDR3 is CASREGSNYGYTF. The CDR3 DNA reads TGTGCCAGCAGGGAGGGATCTAACTATGGCTACACCTTC.

The chain joins TRBV5-1 to TRBJ1-6, with TRBD1 matching over 7 bases. Per the germline V gene, CDR1 is SGHRS and CDR2 is YFSETQ. The junction had 16 bases not matched to a gene; V was cut back by 3 bases and J by 7 bases. The CDR3 has 18 amino acids. CDR3 in DNA: TGCGCCAGCAGCTCCACTCCCATAAAAACAGGGGCAAATTCACCCCTCCACTTT. This sequence encodes CASSSTPIKTGANSPLHF.

V usage is TRBV7-9 and J usage is TRBJ2-1; TRBD2 aligns across 7 bases. Germline lookup yields CDR1 SEHNR and CDR2 FQNEAQ (reference sequence). The CDR3 is made up of 13 amino acids. With V trimmed by 4 bases and J by 6 bases, 3 bases remained unmatched. Here the CDR3 reads CASSSGTINEQFF. The CDR3 nucleotides read TGTGCCAGCAGCTCAGGGACTATCAATGAGCAGTTCTTC.

V gene TRBV21-1 combines with J gene TRBJ1-1; the DNA was not used to check the table's D call, TRBD1. TRBV21-1 is a pseudogene segment. The CDR3 runs 17 residues. In DNA form, the CDR3 reads TGTGCCAGCAGCAAAGTGAGGAAAGGGGACAGAAACACTGAAGCTTTCTTT. This sequence encodes CASSKVRKGDRNTEAFF.

This clone was seen just once. In the same sample, other DNA sequences code for this CDR3. The V gene is TRBV12-3 or TRBV12-4, the J gene TRBJ1-5, with D possibly TRBD1 on 5 matching bases. Trimming took off 5 bases at V and 4 bases at J, with 9 bases between the two ends. This CDR3 contains 13 residues. The CDR3 DNA follows: TGTGCCAGCAGTCCGGGGGGGAATCAGCCCCAGCATTTT. Translating it yields CASSPGGNQPQHF.

The chain employs TRBV7-2 and TRBJ1-5; 10 nucleotides align to TRBD1. Germline CDR1 reads SGHTA; CDR2 reads FQGNSA. The CDR3 contains 14 residues. The ends lost 4 bases at V and 8 bases at J; junction bases unmatched: 5. The CDR3 sequence is CASSWGQGFEPQHF. The CDR3 DNA reads as TGTGCCAGCAGCTGGGGACAGGGGTTTGAGCCCCAGCATTTT.

The chain couples TRBV7-9 to TRBJ1-2, with a possible D match to TRBD1 (6 bases). Per germline, CDR1 SEHNR and CDR2 FQNEAQ (reference sequence). There are 15 residues in the CDR3. Trimming left V 1 base short and J 1 base short, with 10 bases between. The CDR3 DNA reads TGTGCCAGCAGCTTAGACAGGGCACTTAACTATGGCTACACCTTC. It translates to CASSLDRALNYGYTF.

This clone has at least ten counts. The J gene is TRBJ2-3, the V gene TRBV27; D perhaps matches TRBD2 (5 bases). Germline-derived CDR1 and CDR2 are MNHEY and SMNVEV (reference sequence). Trimming cost V 5 bases and J 5 bases, with 11 bases left between them. CDR3 size: 13 residues. Written as DNA, the CDR3 is TGTGCCAGCAGTCGGACTGGAGGAGATACGCAGTATTTT. Translating gives CASSRTGGDTQYF.

V is TRBV6-1 and J is TRBJ1-4; 9 bases fit TRBD1. Germline trimming cut 2 bases from V and 7 bases from J; bases unmatched to any gene: 8. From germline, CDR1 is MNHNS and CDR2 SASEGT. The CDR3 length is 16 residues. The CDR3 DNA reads TGTGCCAGCAGTGAAAGGGGCGGGACAGGGTTTGAAAAACTGTTTTTT. As protein: CASSERGGTGFEKLFF.

The V and J genes are TRBV12-3 or TRBV12-4 and TRBJ1-2, with D unresolved. The length of the CDR3 is 13 residues. Trimming removed 2 bases from V and 4 bases from J, with 8 bases in between. CDR3 bases: TGTGCCAGCAGTTTATCTGTGGCCTATGGCTACACCTTC. Its protein is CASSLSVAYGYTF.

The rearrangement uses TRBV2 and TRBJ1-1; TRBD1 matches at 7 bases. This CDR3 has 12 amino acids. The germline V gene has CDR1 SNHLY and CDR2 FYNNEI. With 9 bases clipped from V and 5 bases from J, the junction kept 6 bases outside the gene matches. The DNA of the CDR3 is TGTGCCAGTAGAACAGGGGTAACTGAAGCTTTCTTT. Residues: CASRTGVTEAFF. The variable domain in full, completed from reference TRBV2 and TRBJ1-1, reads EPEVTQTPSHQVTQMGQEVILRCVPISNHLYFYWYRQILGQKVEFLVSFYNNEISEKSEIFDDQFSVERPDGSNFTLKIRSTKLEDSAMYFCASRTGVTEAFFGQGTRLTVV.

The J gene is TRBJ2-7, the V gene TRBV5-4; 7 nucleotides align to TRBD1. V lost 3 bases to trimming and J lost 3 bases; unmatched junction nucleotides: 6. Germline V gene lookup returns CDR1 SGHNT and CDR2 YYREEE (reference sequence). The CDR3 has 14 residues. The CDR3 nucleotides are TGTGCCAGCAGCTCCGGGACAGAGCACTACGAGCAGTACTTC. This encodes CASSSGTEHYEQYF.

The chain couples TRBV19 to TRBJ1-6; D is unclear. Germline assignment: CDR1 LNHDA and CDR2 SQIVND (reference sequence). The CDR3 contains 14 residues. Trimming took 6 bases from V and 5 from J, leaving 11 bases between them. The CDR3 DNA is TGTGCCAGTAGCTGGACGGGAGATAATTCACCCCTCCACTTT. This codes for CASSWTGDNSPLHF. Variable domain in full (rest from reference TRBV19 and TRBJ1-6): DGGITQSPKYLFRKEGQNVTLSCEQNLNHDAMYWYRQDPGQGLRLIYYSQIVNDFQKGDIAEGYSVSREKKESFPLTVTSAQKNPTAFYLCASSWTGDNSPLHFGNGTRLTVT.

The gene calls are TRBV5-1 and TRBJ1-1, with TRBD1 matching 7 bases. The CDR3 has 16 amino acids. V shed 2 bases, J shed 2 bases, and the junction held 9 bases outside the gene matches. Germline lookup yields CDR1 SGHRS and CDR2 YFSETQ. CDR3 loop: CASSFGTDGLNTEAFF. Written as DNA, the CDR3 is TGCGCCAGCAGCTTCGGGACAGATGGACTCAACACTGAAGCTTTCTTT.

This clone was seen a single time. V is TRBV19 and J is TRBJ1-1, with D maybe TRBD1 (5 bases). Germline lookup yields CDR1 LNHDA and CDR2 SQIVND (reference sequence). Trimming took 1 base from V and 8 from J, leaving 11 bases between them. This CDR3 has 13 residues. The CDR3 is CASSIGVQGEAFF. As DNA, the CDR3 is TGTGCCAGTAGTATAGGAGTGCAGGGAGAAGCTTTCTTT.